A single sample gave rise to the 10 T cell receptor beta chains below, sequenced in a study of PD-1 blockade in classical Hodgkin lymphoma. Generated by immunoSEQ multiplex PCR, the TCRdb table keeps only in-frame clones and is missing some. This table holds 10,000 to 14,000 clones, just under 85% found once. In every patient, relapse followed autologous stem cell transplantation, while exposure to brentuximab vedotin differed. The sample in question was peripheral blood mononuclear cells (PBMCs), obtained before the second cycle of nivolumab. The receptor source for this set is a human donor with classical Hodgkin lymphoma.

The J gene is TRBJ2-5, the V gene TRBV9; tentatively, D is TRBD2 (5 bases). The germline V and J ends were trimmed by 0 bases and 4 bases, with 19 bases remaining between them. The CDR3 totals 17 residues. Germline CDR1 SGDLS, CDR2 YYNGEE. CDR3 coding DNA: TGTGCCAGCAGCGTAGAGGCCGGGCAGAGGGCGGGAGAGACCCAGTACTTC. It translates to CASSVEAGQRAGETQYF.

The chain links TRBV4-1 to TRBJ2-7, with D perhaps assigned TRBD1 or TRBD2 (6 bases each). Germline-derived CDR1 and CDR2 are MGHRA and YSYEKL. The CDR3 is 16 amino acids. Trimming took 0 bases from V and 3 from J, leaving 15 bases between them. CDR3 loop: CASSQEGTGTYYEQYF. The DNA for the CDR3 is TGCGCCAGCAGCCAAGAAGGTACAGGGACTTACTACGAGCAGTACTTC.

The chain couples TRBV2 to TRBJ2-5; D remains ambiguous. TRBJ2-7 explains the end of the DNA better; the J call may be wrong. Germline values: CDR1 SNHLY, CDR2 FYNNEI. CDR3 size: 13 residues. Here the CDR3 DNA reads TGTGCCAGCAGCCCACGCCTCGGATCCGAGCAGTACTTC. This gives the protein CASSPRLGSEQYF.

V is TRBV7-3 and J is TRBJ2-2; D is unresolved. The V and J ends lost 4 bases and 2 bases respectively, with 14 bases between them. The CDR3 consists of 16 residues. Germline V gives CDR1 SGHTA, CDR2 FQGTGA. In DNA, the CDR3 is TGTGCCAGCAGCTCCCACCCCCGCCTCAACACCGGGGAGCTGTTTTTT. Translating gives CASSSHPRLNTGELFF.

J is TRBJ2-5 and V is TRBV21-1. TRBV21-1 is listed as a pseudogene. The CDR3 sequence is 14 residues long. CDR3 sequence reads: CASSKWKLQETQYF. DNA for the CDR3: TGTGCCAGCAGCAAATGGAAACTCCAAGAGACCCAGTACTTC.

V is TRBV28 and J is TRBJ1-5; TRBD1 aligns across 10 bases. Germline V gene data show CDR1 as MDHEN and CDR2 as SYDVKM. This CDR3 is 19 amino acids long. With V trimmed by 6 bases and J by 0 bases, 14 bases remained unmatched. DNA for the CDR3: TGTGCCAGCAGCCTAACCGGGACAGGGGCTCCATATAGCAATCAGCCCCAGCATTTT. This encodes CASSLTGTGAPYSNQPQHF.

The V gene is TRBV6-6, the J gene TRBJ2-2; D not resolved. Germline V lookup: CDR1 MNHNY, CDR2 SVGAGI (reference sequence). The CDR3 consists of 14 residues. The V end was cut by 2 bases, the J end by 5 bases, with 9 bases between. The CDR3 sequence is CASSYPSRTGELFF. Here the CDR3 DNA reads TGTGCCAGCAGTTACCCATCACGGACCGGGGAGCTGTTTTTT.

V and J are TRBV6-1 and TRBJ2-2; D is tentatively TRBD1 or TRBD2 (5 bases each). Germline-derived CDR1 and CDR2 are MNHNS and SASEGT. With 6 bases removed from V and 4 bases from J, the gap between germline ends came to 9 bases. This CDR3 is 13 amino acids long. In nucleotides, the CDR3 is TGTGCCAGCAGGCATGGGGGCACCGGGGAGCTGTTTTTT. This translates into CASRHGGTGELFF.

The chain combines TRBV9 with TRBJ2-2, with 9 bases lining up with TRBD2. The CDR3 has 16 amino acids. The trim removed 4 bases at V and 7 bases at J, leaving 11 bases unmatched. Germline CDR1 reads SGDLS; CDR2 reads YYNGEE. The CDR3 loop reads CASSPPGGREFGELFF. CDR3 sequence (DNA): TGTGCCAGCAGCCCACCTGGCGGGAGGGAGTTCGGGGAGCTGTTTTTT.

The V gene is TRBV5-1, the J gene TRBJ2-3; D gene uncertain. CDR3 length: 16 residues. Germline CDR1 reads SGHRS; CDR2 reads YFSETQ. Trimming removed 0 bases at V and 2 bases at J, with 13 bases between. In DNA, the CDR3 is TGCGCCAGCAGCTTGGCACGCGCGACCACCACAGATACGCAGTATTTT. This sequence encodes CASSLARATTTDTQYF.